This TCR beta chain was found in a study of blood T cell repertoires in COVID-19. Study summary: Sources were T cells, B-cell-depleted T cells, or PBMCs; the material itself was cDNA or gDNA.

Clinical history as reported by participants underpinned cohort assignment. Assay: immunoSEQ multiplex PCR; the TCRdb copy retains only in-frame clones and omits some. The sample contains roughly 300,000 clones, 85% of which appear only once. The CDR3 is made up of 15 amino acids. Germline CDR1 and CDR2: SGHVS and FQNEAQ. V lost 3 bases, J lost 4 bases, and 6 bases stayed unmatched. The clonotype comes from a woman between 45 and 65 years old who had recovered from COVID-19. Sequencing was performed on PBMCs or T cells enriched from blood (not recorded which). J is TRBJ2-5 and V is TRBV7-8; TRBD1 matches 9 bases. CDR3 residues: CASSLTPGQGETQYF. The CDR3 DNA is TGTGCCAGCAGCTTGACCCCGGGACAGGGAGAGACCCAGTACTTC.